Included here is one TCR beta chain sequence, with context. As to treatment: over 15 received Ad26.COV2.S at low or high dose, single or two shots; several received placebo; per-sample allocation not given. At day 63 after the first vaccine or placebo injection, samples were drawn. Expression of Wuhan-strain SARS-CoV-2 spike came from the Ad26 vector that formed the vaccine. The sample originates from a study of Ad26.COV2.S vaccination and SARS-CoV-2 variants. Germline CDR1 SGHVS, CDR2 FNYEAQ. The V gene lost 1 base and the J gene lost 2 bases, with 8 bases spanning the gap. This CDR3 comprises 14 residues. Measured with immunoSEQ multiplex PCR; TCRdb has only the in-frame clones, and not every one. The sample holds around 320,000 clones, 70% to 90% seen once.

This chain connects TRBV7-6 to TRBJ1-2; tentative D call: TRBD1 (5 bases). The sequenced sample was peripheral blood, obtained in a trial of Ad26.COV2.S vaccine versus placebo. The clonotype was recovered from a person aged 18-60 years who received the Ad26.COV2.S COVID-19 vaccine or a placebo. The CDR3 coding sequence is TGTGCCAGCAGCTTAGGCGGGGGGAACTATGGCTACACCTTC. Protein: CASSLGGGNYGYTF.